These 17 T cell receptor beta chains were all obtained from the same sample, sequenced in a study of shared clonotypes between healthy human individuals. The data were produced by immunoSEQ multiplex PCR, yet TCRdb's version contains in-frame clones alone and is incomplete. Of 2,500,000 or so clones listed, 80% to 95% are singletons. Sequencing used naive CD4+ T cells from PBMCs. Subset described: CD45RA+ positively selected. The receptors derive from a man aged 18 to 35 in good health. Some clones in this sample may be carry-over from other donors' samples.

The J gene is TRBJ2-7, the V gene TRBV9; 13 positions match TRBD2. This CDR3 spans 14 amino acids. Germline V lookup: CDR1 SGDLS, CDR2 YYNGEE. V dropped 3 bases and J dropped 7; count of bases not matched to a gene: 4. The CDR3 bases are TGTGCCAGCAGCGCGGGACTAGCGGGACTAGAGCAGTACTTC. Translated: CASSAGLAGLEQYF.

The chain recombines TRBV7-9 with TRBJ2-1; a weak D match, TRBD1 (5 bases). V shed 6 bases and J shed 0 bases, with 12 bases lying between them. Germline CDR1 reads SEHNR; CDR2 reads FQNEAQ (reference sequence). This CDR3 spans 15 amino acids. Here the CDR3 reads CASRSTGSSYNEQFF. Here the CDR3 DNA reads TGTGCCAGCAGATCTACAGGTAGCTCCTACAATGAGCAGTTCTTC.

This chain uses TRBV10-3 with TRBJ2-7, with unresolved D. This CDR3 is built from 11 residues. The V gene's germline CDR1 is ENHRY and CDR2 SYGVKD. The V and J ends lost 3 bases and 5 bases respectively, with 5 bases between them. The CDR3 loop reads CAISDLHEQYF. CDR3 nucleotides: TGTGCCATCAGTGATCTACACGAGCAGTACTTC.

The chain recombines TRBV9 with TRBJ2-6; D uncertain. V shed 3 bases and J shed 7 bases, with 14 bases lying between them. Germline CDR1 and CDR2: SGDLS and YYNGEE. The length of the CDR3 is 15 residues. The DNA of the CDR3 is TGTGCCAGCAGCGCACCGTCGTCGTTCGCCAACGTCCTGACTTTC. Translated: CASSAPSSFANVLTF.

The V call is TRBV19, the J call TRBJ2-7; D unclear. V was clipped by 5 bases and J by 3 bases, with 17 bases between them. The germline V gene encodes CDR1 LNHDA and CDR2 SQIVND (reference sequence). The length of the CDR3 is 15 residues. CDR3 loop: CASSLDPTTLYEQYF. Written as DNA, the CDR3 is TGTGCCAGTAGTCTCGATCCAACTACTCTCTACGAGCAGTACTTC.

The chain employs TRBV4-2 and TRBJ2-5; 8 bases fit TRBD1. The assigned J gene may be wrong: the sequence end matches TRBJ2-7 better. The CDR3 has 14 residues. The germline CDR1 and CDR2 sequences are LGHNA and YNFKEQ. In DNA, the CDR3 is TGTGCCAGCAGCCAAGAACAGGGGGATAACGAGCAGTACTTC. Amino acid sequence: CASSQEQGDNEQYF.

This clone was counted once. This chain joins TRBV28 and TRBJ1-3, with 7 nucleotides matching TRBD1. The CDR3 has 15 residues. V was clipped by 3 bases and J by 0 bases; unmatched bases: 2. CDR1 is MDHEN, CDR2 SYDVKM, per germline. The CDR3 DNA follows: TGTGCCAGCAGTTTGACAGGGCTCTCTGGAAACACCATATATTTT. Translating gives CASSLTGLSGNTIYF. Full variable domain (missing parts from reference TRBV28 and TRBJ1-3): DVKVTQSSRYLVKRTGEKVFLECVQDMDHENMFWYRQDPGLGLRLIYFSYDVKMKEKGDIPEGYSVSREKKERFSLILESASTNQTSMYLCASSLTGLSGNTIYFGEGSWLTVV.

This rearrangement joins TRBV7-6 to TRBJ1-1; tentatively, D is TRBD1 (5 bases). This CDR3 is built from 15 residues. Trimming cost V 5 bases and J 6 bases, with 19 bases left between them. CDR1 SGHVS and CDR2 FNYEAQ come from the germline V gene. CDR3: CASSQQGTRGAEAFF. As DNA, the CDR3 is TGTGCCAGCAGCCAGCAAGGGACGAGAGGGGCTGAAGCTTTCTTT.

The CDR3 here is CASSLGLAWDTGELFF. DNA of the CDR3: TGTGCCAGCAGCTTAGGGCTGGCATGGGACACCGGGGAGCTGTTTTTT. J is TRBJ2-2 and V is TRBV7-2; D gene unclear. The ends were cut back, 1 base at V and 3 bases at J, with 12 bases in the middle. The CDR3 length is 16 residues. The germline gives CDR1 SGHTA, CDR2 FQGNSA.

This clone appeared a single time. This sample includes further DNA sequences coding for the same CDR3. This chain links TRBV27 with TRBJ2-7, with D perhaps TRBD1 (5 bases). The germline V gene encodes CDR1 MNHEY and CDR2 SMNVEV (reference sequence). CDR3 size: 12 residues. V lost 4 bases, J lost 3 bases, and 7 bases lay in between. The CDR3: CASSSQGYEQYF. The CDR3 nucleotides read TGTGCCAGCAGTTCGCAGGGCTACGAGCAGTACTTC.

This chain uses TRBV6-1 with TRBJ1-4; 7 nucleotides align to TRBD1. With V trimmed by 7 bases and J by 4 bases, 9 bases remained unmatched. This CDR3 is 15 amino acids long. The germline V gene encodes CDR1 MNHNS and CDR2 SASEGT. CDR3 residues: CASNHGQVLNEKLFF. DNA for the CDR3: TGTGCCAGCAACCACGGACAGGTTCTTAATGAAAAACTGTTTTTT.

This clone was observed a handful of times. The rearrangement joins TRBV7-9 to TRBJ2-3; 12 nucleotides line up with TRBD2. V trimming: 5 bases; J trimming: 3 bases; junction bases outside the gene matches: 3. Per germline, CDR1 SEHNR and CDR2 FQNEAQ (reference sequence). There are 15 residues in the CDR3. CDR3 coding DNA: TGTGCCAGCAGCCGAGGACTAGCGGGAACAGATACGCAGTATTTT. This gives the protein CASSRGLAGTDTQYF.

The chain recombines TRBV5-8 with TRBJ2-7; TRBD2 matches at 10 bases. With V trimmed by 4 bases and J by 3 bases, 7 bases remained unmatched. Germline-derived CDR1 and CDR2 are SGHTS and YDEGEE. The CDR3 sequence is 15 residues long. The CDR3 DNA sequence: TGTGCCAGCAGCCCGAGGACTAGCGGTTTCTACGAGCAGTACTTC. It specifies CASSPRTSGFYEQYF.

V and J are TRBV29-1 and TRBJ2-1, with D possibly matching TRBD2 (5 bases). Trimming cost V 0 bases and J 6 bases, with 12 bases left between them. Germline CDR1 and CDR2: SQVTM and ANQGSEA. The CDR3 runs to 14 residues. CDR3 residues: CSVEDPSGVNEQFF. The CDR3 region has the DNA TGCAGCGTTGAAGATCCTTCCGGGGTCAATGAGCAGTTCTTC.

CDR3 DNA: TGTGCCAGCAGTTTCCCCCCAGATAAGAGTGGCTACACCTTC. It specifies CASSFPPDKSGYTF. The chain uses TRBV28 and TRBJ1-2; D call uncertain. V was pared by 3 bases and J by 7 bases, with 15 bases between. Germline CDR1 MDHEN, CDR2 SYDVKM. This CDR3 spans 14 amino acids.

There are a few counts of this clone. CDR3 sequence reads: CASSEARTGSGYGYTF. CDR3 sequence (DNA): TGTGCCAGCAGTGAAGCCCGGACAGGTAGCGGCTATGGCTACACCTTC. The genes are TRBV2 and TRBJ1-2; 7 bases are shared with TRBD1. V trimming: 0 bases; J trimming: 4 bases; junction bases outside the gene matches: 8. CDR3 length equals 16 residues. From germline, CDR1 is SNHLY and CDR2 FYNNEI.

The chain links TRBV10-3 to TRBJ1-1, with D tentatively TRBD1 (6 bases). CDR3 length: 15 residues. V gave up 7 bases and J gave up 1 base, with 16 bases separating them. Germline CDR1 and CDR2: ENHRY and SYGVKD. The CDR3: CAIKPMRDKNTEAFF. The CDR3 DNA is TGTGCCATCAAACCCATGCGGGACAAGAACACTGAAGCTTTCTTT.